The clone carrying this T cell receptor beta chain has a handful of counts. These data originate in a study of patients and donors after allogeneic stem cell transplantation. CDR1 is SGHAT and CDR2 is FQNNGV in the germline V gene. Trimming cost V 4 bases and J 4 bases, with 14 bases left between them. There are 16 residues in the CDR3. TCRdb reanalysed the RT-PCR reads using MiXCR and keeps one entry per CDR3 protein. The data show around 150,000 distinct CDR3 sequences, approximately 35% seen once. This sequence originates from a human donor who was either an allogeneic HSCT recipient or a stem cell or donor lymphocyte infusion donor (not recorded which). It is not recorded whose cells these are; they may come from a transplant donor. Sequencing used blood, either unsorted or a sorted T cell fraction (not recorded which). The chain has TRBV11-2 and TRBJ1-6; D unresolved. CDR3 protein: CASSSDGSIYNSPLHF. The CDR3 nucleotides read TGTGCCAGCAGCTCCGACGGGTCGATATATAATTCACCCCTCCACTTT.